What follows are 30 T cell receptor beta chains derived from one specimen sequenced in a study of Graves' ophthalmopathy and Graves' hyperthyroidism. Amplified TCR beta CDR3 regions were obtained using RNA transcripts as template. Second-round multiplex PCR came after a first-round RT-PCR that employed HTBI primers. TCRdb fed the multiplex PCR reads into MiXCR, producing one record per CDR3 protein. The repertoire holds more than 550,000 distinct CDR3 sequences, over 40% seen once, with 3.3% in the top ten. The sample comprised peripheral blood. The receptors were sampled from an adult man with Graves' ophthalmopathy.

This clonotype was counted ten times or more. The chain has TRBV14 and TRBJ1-6; D not certain. Trimming took off 4 bases at V and 8 bases at J, with 9 bases between the two ends. Germline V lookup: CDR1 SGHDN, CDR2 FVKESK. The CDR3 sequence is 13 residues long. The CDR3 region has the DNA TGTGCCAGCAGCCCCCGGAGGGATTCACCCCTCCACTTT. Protein sequence: CASSPRRDSPLHF.

The chain recombines TRBV5-5 with TRBJ1-2, with D unclear. Germline V gives CDR1 SGHKS, CDR2 YYEKEE (reference sequence). This CDR3 has 15 amino acids. The V gene lost 2 bases and the J gene lost 4 bases, with 15 bases spanning the gap. Written as DNA, the CDR3 is TGTGCCAGCAGCTTAGAGGCTGCCGGTCTCTATGGCTACACCTTC. Protein: CASSLEAAGLYGYTF.

The chain uses TRBV4-1 and TRBJ1-2, with 12 bases fitting TRBD1. This CDR3 comprises 16 residues. Germline V gene sequence: CDR1 MGHRA, CDR2 YSYEKL. V lost 2 bases, J lost 7 bases, and 8 bases stayed unmatched. The CDR3 protein is CASSQPAGTGGSGYTF. The CDR3 DNA reads as TGCGCCAGCAGCCAACCAGCAGGGACAGGGGGCAGTGGCTACACCTTC.

This clonotype was seen ten or more times. V gene TRBV29-1 combines with J gene TRBJ1-1, with D possibly TRBD1 on 5 matching bases. The V gene lost 1 base and the J gene lost 3 bases, with 6 bases spanning the gap. Germline V lookup: CDR1 SQVTM, CDR2 ANQGSEA. The CDR3 runs to 12 residues. The CDR3 loop is CSVEGGYTEAFF. CDR3 in DNA: TGCAGCGTTGAAGGGGGGTACACTGAAGCTTTCTTT. Complete variable domain (other parts from reference TRBV29-1 and TRBJ1-1): SAVISQKPSRDICQRGTSLTIQCQVDSQVTMMFWYRQQPGQSLTLIATANQGSEATYESGFVIDKFPISRPNLTFSTLTVSNMSPEDSSIYLCSVEGGYTEAFFGQGTRLTVV.

This clonotype has at least ten counts. The V and J genes are TRBV7-9 and TRBJ2-7; 14 bases line up with TRBD2. CDR1 is SEHNR and CDR2 is FQNEAQ in the germline V gene (reference sequence). With V trimmed by 5 bases and J by 3 bases, 6 bases remained unmatched. The CDR3 consists of 16 residues. CDR3 sequence: CASSHGTSGSFYEQYF. CDR3 nucleotides: TGTGCCAGCAGCCATGGGACTAGCGGGAGCTTCTACGAGCAGTACTTC.

This sequence joins TRBV9 and TRBJ2-7, with TRBD2 matching over 9 bases. The junction had 9 bases not matched to a gene; V was cut back by 1 base and J by 7 bases. Germline V gene data show CDR1 as SGDLS and CDR2 as YYNGEE. The CDR3 has 15 amino acids. CDR3 region: CASSVQPSGTNEQYF. CDR3 bases: TGTGCCAGCAGCGTACAGCCTAGCGGGACCAATGAGCAGTACTTC.

This clonotype was seen repeatedly, ten times or more. The chain joins TRBV29-1 to TRBJ1-4; TRBD1 matches at 8 bases. From germline, CDR1 is SQVTM and CDR2 ANQGSEA. V shed 4 bases and J 4 bases; nucleotides not matched to a gene: 2. The CDR3 runs 13 residues. The CDR3 DNA reads TGCAGCGTTGTGACAGGGGTTAATGAAAAACTGTTTTTT. Amino acids: CSVVTGVNEKLFF.

As concerns this clonotype: At one end the junction does not follow the germline gene, possibly because of a read error. The chain has TRBV2 and TRBJ2-2; a possible D gene is TRBD2 (7 bases). The germline gives CDR1 SNHLY, CDR2 FYNNEI. There are 16 residues in the CDR3. CDR3 amino acids: CVSRRGGQVNTGELFF. The CDR3 DNA sequence: TGTGTCAGCAGGAGGGGGGGGCAGGTGAACACCGGGGAGCTGTTTTTT. Looking up the rest from reference TRBV2 and TRBJ2-2 gives the full variable domain: EPEVTQTPSHQVTQMGQEVILRCVPISNHLYFYWYRQILGQKVEFLVSFYNNEISEKSEIFDDQFSVERPDGSNFTLKIRSTKLEDSAMYFCVSRRGGQVNTGELFFGEGSRLTVL.

The table lists this clonotype with many counts. The chain joins TRBV7-9 to TRBJ1-2; D not resolved. Germline assignment: CDR1 SEHNR and CDR2 FQNEAQ (reference sequence). This CDR3 comprises 13 residues. The V end lost 5 bases, the J end lost 0 bases, and 7 bases lay between the germline ends. The CDR3 reads CASSITPNYGYTF. The CDR3 coding sequence is TGTGCCAGCAGCATAACACCTAACTATGGCTACACCTTC.

Worth noting for this clonotype: One end of the junction is discordant with germline, which a read error may explain. The chain recombines TRBV19 with TRBJ2-7; D is unclear. Germline CDR1 is LNHDA and CDR2 is SQIVND (reference sequence). The CDR3 runs 11 residues. CDR3 protein: CAWSVVYQWNF. Written as DNA, the CDR3 is TGTGCCTGGAGTGTAGTATATCAGTGGAACTTC.

The J gene is TRBJ2-5, the V gene TRBV18, with D unresolved. Trimming took 6 bases from V and 3 from J, leaving 8 bases between them. Per germline, CDR1 KGHSH and CDR2 LQKENI. There are 12 residues in the CDR3. The CDR3 DNA sequence: TGTGCCAGCTCCCCCGACGAAGAGACCCAGTACTTC. It is translated as CASSPDEETQYF.

The V and J genes are TRBV20-1 and TRBJ2-5; 12 nucleotides align to TRBD2. With 1 base clipped from V and 1 base from J, the junction kept 1 base outside the gene matches. CDR1 and CDR2 (germline): DFQATT, SNEGSKA (reference sequence). The CDR3 is 15 amino acids. This CDR3 reads CSARGTSGVQETQYF. CDR3 nucleotides: TGCAGTGCTAGAGGGACTAGCGGGGTCCAAGAGACCCAGTACTTC.

The table lists this clonotype with a few counts. The chain has TRBV7-2 and TRBJ2-7; 9 positions agree with TRBD2. The CDR3 contains 14 residues. Losses at the gene ends were 2 bases for V and 5 bases for J; bases not matched to a gene: 4. The germline gives CDR1 SGHTA, CDR2 FQGNSA. In DNA, the CDR3 is TGTGCCAGCAGCTTATGGCGGGGGGGCCACGAGCAGTACTTC. Translation: CASSLWRGGHEQYF.

The chain uses TRBV20-1 and TRBJ1-5, with a tentative D call TRBD1 (5 bases). CDR3 length equals 14 residues. Germline V lookup: CDR1 DFQATT, CDR2 SNEGSKA (reference sequence). V was shortened by 2 bases and J by 0 bases, with 8 bases between the two germline ends. The CDR3 loop is CSARQGSSNQPQHF. The CDR3 coding sequence is TGCAGTGCTAGACAGGGTAGTAGCAATCAGCCCCAGCATTTT.

Turning to this clonotype: Relative to the germline gene, one junction end is altered; a read error may explain this. The rearrangement links TRBV10-2 to TRBJ1-2, with 7 bases identical to TRBD1. Looked up from germline, CDR1 is WSHSY and CDR2 is SAAADI. This CDR3 has 15 residues. As DNA, the CDR3 is TGCGCCACCAGTGAGAACCCAGGGGGAGGGTATGGCTACACCTTC. Its translation: CATSENPGGGYGYTF.

The J gene is TRBJ1-2, the V gene TRBV7-2; the D is unclear. Trimming shortened V by 5 bases and J by 4 bases, and 17 bases separated the two germline ends. This CDR3 has 15 residues. CDR1 SGHTA and CDR2 FQGNSA come from the germline V gene. CDR3 region: CASSRSRDLPYGYTF. CDR3 coding DNA: TGTGCCAGCAGCCGGTCCCGGGATCTTCCCTATGGCTACACCTTC.

In its sample, this clonotype was seen once. The genes are TRBV2 and TRBJ1-1; D might be TRBD1 (5 bases). V lost 4 bases and J 1 base, leaving 10 bases between the germline ends. Per the germline V gene, CDR1 is SNHLY and CDR2 is FYNNEI. This CDR3 has 14 residues. The CDR3 sequence: CASSVRQPNTEAFF. The CDR3 DNA is TGTGCCAGCAGTGTGAGACAGCCGAACACTGAAGCTTTCTTT.

This clonotype appeared once. The conserved closing phenylalanine or tryptophan is absent in this CDR3, likely reflecting a read error. The gene calls are TRBV13 and TRBJ1-2; no definite D call. Germline V gene lookup returns CDR1 PRHDT and CDR2 FYEKMQ (reference sequence). Trimming removed 6 bases from V and 1 base from J, with 15 bases in between. CDR3 length: 15 amino acids. CDR3 sequence reads: CASRQGKGFNYGYTC. CDR3 coding DNA: TGTGCCAGCAGACAAGGGAAGGGTTTTAACTATGGCTACACCTGC.

In its sample, this clonotype was seen many times. One junction end disagrees with the germline gene, perhaps due to a read error. The V and J genes are TRBV5-1 and TRBJ2-7; 7 bases are a match to TRBD2. Germline CDR1 and CDR2: SGHRS and YFSETQ. CDR3 length equals 16 residues. The DNA of the CDR3 is TGTGCCAGCAGCTTGTACTGGGGGGGAAGGACCTACGAGCAGTACTTC. Translation gives CASSLYWGGRTYEQYF.

This clonotype turned up a few times. CDR3 sequence (DNA): TGTGCCAGCAGTTTTGTGCGGGGGCGAATCCACGAGCAGTACTTC. It encodes CASSFVRGRIHEQYF. V usage is TRBV12-3 or TRBV12-4 and J usage is TRBJ2-7; D is perhaps TRBD2 (7 bases). The length of the CDR3 is 15 residues. V lost 3 bases and J lost 5, with 17 bases in between.

This rearrangement joins TRBV7-8 to TRBJ1-1, with D tentatively TRBD1 (5 bases). V shed 6 bases and J shed 1 base, with 15 bases lying between them. The CDR3 runs 15 residues. The germline V gene encodes CDR1 SGHVS and CDR2 FQNEAQ. CDR3 loop: CASSARGPWNTEAFF. Here the CDR3 DNA reads TGTGCCAGCAGTGCTAGGGGACCCTGGAACACTGAAGCTTTCTTT. Variable domain in full (rest from reference TRBV7-8 and TRBJ1-1): GAGVSQSPRYKVAKRGQDVALRCDPISGHVSLFWYQQALGQGPEFLTYFQNEAQLDKSGLPSDRFFAERPEGSVSTLKIQRTQQEDSAVYLCASSARGPWNTEAFFGQGTRLTVV.

This clonotype was recorded at least ten times. The chain uses TRBV6-1 and TRBJ1-2, with a weak D call TRBD1 (5 bases). The CDR3 totals 13 residues. Deletions cut 6 bases from V and 5 bases from J, with 13 bases between. From germline, CDR1 is MNHNS and CDR2 SASEGT. The chain's CDR3 is CASRDRGPYGYTF. The CDR3, as DNA: TGTGCCAGCAGAGACAGAGGACCTTATGGCTACACCTTC.

Worth noting for this clonotype: Likely a read error: the CDR3 ends without its conserved phenylalanine or tryptophan. The chain is built from TRBV10-3 and TRBJ1-1, with D maybe TRBD1 (5 bases). This CDR3 contains 15 residues. Germline V gene lookup returns CDR1 ENHRY and CDR2 SYGVKD. This chain's CDR3 is CASSPRQLSNTEAFS. CDR3 nucleotide sequence: TGTGCCAGCAGTCCCCGACAGCTGTCGAACACTGAAGCTTTCTCT.

The gene calls are TRBV5-4 and TRBJ1-2; TRBD1 matches 7 bases. With 3 bases clipped from V and 8 bases from J, the junction kept 10 bases outside the gene matches. The CDR3 length is 14 residues. In germline, CDR1 is SGHNT, CDR2 YYREEE (reference sequence). CDR3 in DNA: TGTGCCAGCAGCTGGGGGACAGACACGAGGGGCTACACCTTC. It yields the protein CASSWGTDTRGYTF.

This clonotype was seen only a few times. The gene calls are TRBV2 and TRBJ2-3; no firm D call. CDR1 and CDR2 (germline): SNHLY, FYNNEI. Trimming stripped 7 bases from V and 6 bases from J, with 8 bases between. The length of the CDR3 is 11 residues. CDR3 DNA: TGTGCCAGCAAAGTTGATGATACGCAGTATTTT. Protein: CASKVDDTQYF.

This clonotype was seen many times. The V call is TRBV9, the J call TRBJ2-6; possible D gene TRBD2, 5 bases. Trimming stripped 3 bases from V and 0 bases from J, with 19 bases between. Germline CDR1 and CDR2: SGDLS and YYNGEE. The CDR3 is made up of 19 amino acids. CDR3 DNA: TGTGCCAGCAGCGCCCCAAGTGGAGCGGCGCCCTCTGGGGCCAACGTCCTGACTTTC. Its protein is CASSAPSGAAPSGANVLTF. Full variable domain (outside the CDR3, taken from reference TRBV9 and TRBJ2-6): DSGVTQTPKHLITATGQRVTLRCSPRSGDLSVYWYQQSLDQGLQFLIQYYNGEERAKGNILERFSAQQFPDLHSELNLSSLELGDSALYFCASSAPSGAAPSGANVLTFGAGSRLTVL.

This chain uses TRBV7-2 with TRBJ2-7; D perhaps matches TRBD2 (5 bases). V was cut by 6 bases and J by 2 bases, with 11 bases left in between. Germline V gene lookup returns CDR1 SGHTA and CDR2 FQGNSA. The CDR3 totals 13 residues. CDR3 sequence reads: CASSGLDPYEQYF. The CDR3 coding sequence is TGTGCCAGCAGTGGACTGGACCCCTACGAGCAGTACTTC.

The chain couples TRBV25-1 to TRBJ2-2; 7 nucleotides line up with TRBD1. Germline CDR1 and CDR2: MGHDK and SYGVNS. V lost 4 bases to trimming and J lost 7 bases; unmatched junction nucleotides: 6. This CDR3 is 14 amino acids long. The CDR3 DNA sequence: TGTGCCAGCAGTGGACAGGGAGCGGTCGGGGAGCTGTTTTTT. Its protein product is CASSGQGAVGELFF.

The chain employs TRBV6-1 and TRBJ2-3; D is uncertain. The V gene lost 5 bases and the J gene lost 2 bases, with 8 bases spanning the gap. Germline values: CDR1 MNHNS, CDR2 SASEGT. This CDR3 contains 13 residues. This chain's CDR3 is CASSYWSTDTQYF. CDR3 DNA sequence: TGTGCCAGCAGTTACTGGTCCACAGATACGCAGTATTTT.

The chain has TRBV20-1 and TRBJ1-3, with no clear D. CDR1 and CDR2 from the germline V gene are DFQATT and SNEGSKA (reference sequence). CDR3 size: 14 residues. With 6 bases removed from V and 2 bases from J, the gap between germline ends came to 14 bases. CDR3 protein: CSANPRGAGNTIYF. The DNA for the CDR3 is TGCAGTGCAAACCCCCGCGGGGCTGGAAACACCATATATTTT.